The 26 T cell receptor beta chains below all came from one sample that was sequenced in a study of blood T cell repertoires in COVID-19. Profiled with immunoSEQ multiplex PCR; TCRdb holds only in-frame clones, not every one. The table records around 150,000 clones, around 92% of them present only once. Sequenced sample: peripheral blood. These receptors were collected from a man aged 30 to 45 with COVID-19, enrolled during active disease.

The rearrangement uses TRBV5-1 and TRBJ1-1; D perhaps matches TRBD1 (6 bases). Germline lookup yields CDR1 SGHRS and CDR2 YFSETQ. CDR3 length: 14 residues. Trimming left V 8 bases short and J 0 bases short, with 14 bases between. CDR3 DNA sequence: TGCGCCAGTCGGACAGCATCAATGAACACTGAAGCTTTCTTT. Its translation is CASRTASMNTEAFF.

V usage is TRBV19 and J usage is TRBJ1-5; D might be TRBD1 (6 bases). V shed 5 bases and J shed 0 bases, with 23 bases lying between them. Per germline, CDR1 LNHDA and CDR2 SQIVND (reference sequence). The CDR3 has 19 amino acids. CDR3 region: CASSVLAGAGAYSNQPQHF. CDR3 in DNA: TGTGCCAGTAGTGTACTTGCAGGGGCAGGGGCTTATAGCAATCAGCCCCAGCATTTT.

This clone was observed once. The chain's CDR3 is CASSEARTGGYGYTF. CDR3 DNA sequence: TGTGCCAGCAGTGAAGCCCGGACAGGGGGCTACGGCTACACCTTC. The V and J genes are TRBV6-1 and TRBJ1-2; TRBD1 agrees at 11 bases. Germline V gives CDR1 MNHNS, CDR2 SASEGT. Losses at the gene ends were 0 bases for V and 8 bases for J; bases not matched to a gene: 5. CDR3 length: 15 amino acids.

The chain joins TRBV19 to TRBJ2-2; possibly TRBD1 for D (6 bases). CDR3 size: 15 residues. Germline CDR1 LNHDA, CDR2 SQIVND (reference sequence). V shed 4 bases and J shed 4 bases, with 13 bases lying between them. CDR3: CASSTGQTSTGELFF. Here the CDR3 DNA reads TGTGCCAGTAGTACCGGACAGACCTCCACCGGGGAGCTGTTTTTT.

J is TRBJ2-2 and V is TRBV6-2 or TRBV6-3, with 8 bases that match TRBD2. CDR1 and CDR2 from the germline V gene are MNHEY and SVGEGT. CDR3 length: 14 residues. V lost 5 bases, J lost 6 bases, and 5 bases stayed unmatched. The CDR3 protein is CASSPGGIAGELFF. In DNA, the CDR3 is TGTGCCAGCAGTCCGGGAGGGATCGCCGGGGAGCTGTTTTTT.

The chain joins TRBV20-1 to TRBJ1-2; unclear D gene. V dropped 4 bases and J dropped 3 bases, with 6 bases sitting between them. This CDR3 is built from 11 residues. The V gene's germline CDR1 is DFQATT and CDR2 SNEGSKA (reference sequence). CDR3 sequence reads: CSAIADYGYTF. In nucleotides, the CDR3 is TGCAGTGCTATTGCAGACTATGGCTACACCTTC.

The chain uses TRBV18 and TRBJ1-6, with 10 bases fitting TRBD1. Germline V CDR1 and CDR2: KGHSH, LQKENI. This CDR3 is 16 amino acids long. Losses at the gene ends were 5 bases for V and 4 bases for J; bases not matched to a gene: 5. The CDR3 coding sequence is TGTGCCAGCTCATCACGGACAGGGGGTTATAATTCACCCCTCCACTTT. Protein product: CASSSRTGGYNSPLHF. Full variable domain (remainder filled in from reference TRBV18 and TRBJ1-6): NAGVMQNPRHLVRRRGQEARLRCSPMKGHSHVYWYRQLPEEGLKFMVYLQKENIIDESGMPKERFSAEFPKEGPSILRIQQVVRGDSAAYFCASSSRTGGYNSPLHFGNGTRLTVT.

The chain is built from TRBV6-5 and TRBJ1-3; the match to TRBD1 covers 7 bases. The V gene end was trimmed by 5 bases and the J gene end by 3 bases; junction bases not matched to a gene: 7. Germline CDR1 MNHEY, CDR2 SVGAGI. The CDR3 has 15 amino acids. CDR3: CASSPPTGFGNTIYF. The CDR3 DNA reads TGTGCCAGCAGTCCACCGACAGGGTTTGGAAACACCATATATTTT.

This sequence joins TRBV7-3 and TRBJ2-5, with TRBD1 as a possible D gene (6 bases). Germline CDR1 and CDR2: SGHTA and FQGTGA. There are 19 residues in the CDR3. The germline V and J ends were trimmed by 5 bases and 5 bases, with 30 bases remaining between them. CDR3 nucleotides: TGTGCCAGCAGCCCCGCAAAGGGCGGAGGAGCAGCAAGGGGGGAGACCCAGTACTTC. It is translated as CASSPAKGGGAARGETQYF. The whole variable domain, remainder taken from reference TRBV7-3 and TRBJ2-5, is GAGVSQTPSNKVTEKGKYVELRCDPISGHTALYWYRQSLGQGPEFLIYFQGTGAADDSGLPNDRFFAVRPEGSVSTLKIQRTERGDSAVYLCASSPAKGGGAARGETQYFGPGTRLLVL.

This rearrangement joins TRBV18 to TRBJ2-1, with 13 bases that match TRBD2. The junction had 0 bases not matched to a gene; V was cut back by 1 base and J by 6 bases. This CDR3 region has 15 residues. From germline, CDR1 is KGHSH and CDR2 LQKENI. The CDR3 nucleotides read TGTGCCAGCTCACCACGACTAGCGGGAGGCAATGAGCAGTTCTTC. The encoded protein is CASSPRLAGGNEQFF.

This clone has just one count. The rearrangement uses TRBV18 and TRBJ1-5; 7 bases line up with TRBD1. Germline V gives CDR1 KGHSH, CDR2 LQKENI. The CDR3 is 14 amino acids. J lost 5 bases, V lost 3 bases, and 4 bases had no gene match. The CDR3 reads CASSPNDRDQPQHF. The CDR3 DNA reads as TGTGCCAGCTCACCCAATGACAGGGATCAGCCCCAGCATTTT.

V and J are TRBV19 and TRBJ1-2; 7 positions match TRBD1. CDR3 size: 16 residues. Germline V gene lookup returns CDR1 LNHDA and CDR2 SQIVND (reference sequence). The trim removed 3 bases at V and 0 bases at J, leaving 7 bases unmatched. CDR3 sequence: CASSIPTGTANYGYTF. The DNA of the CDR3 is TGTGCCAGTAGTATCCCGACAGGGACCGCTAACTATGGCTACACCTTC.

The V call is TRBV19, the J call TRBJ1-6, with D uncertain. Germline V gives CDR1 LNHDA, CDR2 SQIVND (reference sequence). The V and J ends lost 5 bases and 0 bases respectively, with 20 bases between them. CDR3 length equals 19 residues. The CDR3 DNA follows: TGTGCCAGTAGTTTCCCTAACCCGGACGGGAGCTCCTATAATTCACCCCTCCACTTT. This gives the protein CASSFPNPDGSSYNSPLHF.

In nucleotides, the CDR3 is TGTGCCAGCAGCTTGTTTCGGCCAGGGGGACCTAAGGAAGCTTTCTTT. Protein sequence: CASSLFRPGGPKEAFF. This rearrangement joins TRBV5-6 to TRBJ1-1; 7 bases are a match to TRBD1. Germline lookup yields CDR1 SGHDT and CDR2 YYEEEE. The CDR3 extends over 16 amino acids. V shed 1 base, J shed 8 bases, and the junction held 14 bases outside the gene matches.

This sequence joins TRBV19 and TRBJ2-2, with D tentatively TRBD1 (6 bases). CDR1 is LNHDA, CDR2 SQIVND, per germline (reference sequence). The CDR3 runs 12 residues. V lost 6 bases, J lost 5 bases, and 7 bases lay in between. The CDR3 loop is CASRRGTGELFF. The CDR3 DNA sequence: TGTGCCAGTAGAAGGGGGACCGGGGAGCTGTTTTTT.

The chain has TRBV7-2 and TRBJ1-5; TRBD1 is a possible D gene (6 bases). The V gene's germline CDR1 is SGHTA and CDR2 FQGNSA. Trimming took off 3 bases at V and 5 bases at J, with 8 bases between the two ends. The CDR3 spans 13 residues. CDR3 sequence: CASSFNRDQPQHF. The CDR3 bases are TGTGCCAGCAGCTTTAACAGGGATCAGCCCCAGCATTTT.

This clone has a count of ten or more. The CDR3 nucleotides are TGTGCCAGCAGCGTCCACGAGCTAGCGGTATCCTCCTACGAGCAGTACTTC. This sequence encodes CASSVHELAVSSYEQYF. The chain recombines TRBV9 with TRBJ2-7; 7 bases line up with TRBD2. Germline V gene data show CDR1 as SGDLS and CDR2 as YYNGEE. Germline trimming cut 2 bases from V and 0 bases from J; bases unmatched to any gene: 11. The CDR3 has 17 amino acids.

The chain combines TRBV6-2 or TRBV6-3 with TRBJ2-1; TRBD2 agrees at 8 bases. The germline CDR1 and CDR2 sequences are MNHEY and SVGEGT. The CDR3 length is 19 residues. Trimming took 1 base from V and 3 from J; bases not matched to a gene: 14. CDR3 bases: TGTGCCAGCAGTTACTTTGAGGCAAGCGGGAGCGCGAACTACAATGAGCAGTTCTTC. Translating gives CASSYFEASGSANYNEQFF.

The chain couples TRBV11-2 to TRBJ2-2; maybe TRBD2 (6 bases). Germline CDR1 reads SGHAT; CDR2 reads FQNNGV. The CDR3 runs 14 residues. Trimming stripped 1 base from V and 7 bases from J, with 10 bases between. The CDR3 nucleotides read TGTGCCAGCAGCTTAGGGGGTAGCGGCGGGGAGCTGTTTTTT. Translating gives CASSLGGSGGELFF.

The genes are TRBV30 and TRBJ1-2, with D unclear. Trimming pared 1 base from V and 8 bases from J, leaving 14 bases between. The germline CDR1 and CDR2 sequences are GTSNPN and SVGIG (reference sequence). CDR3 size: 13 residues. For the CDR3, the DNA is TGTGCCTGGAGTGCAAACGGACTTGTCGGCTACACCTTC. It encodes CAWSANGLVGYTF.

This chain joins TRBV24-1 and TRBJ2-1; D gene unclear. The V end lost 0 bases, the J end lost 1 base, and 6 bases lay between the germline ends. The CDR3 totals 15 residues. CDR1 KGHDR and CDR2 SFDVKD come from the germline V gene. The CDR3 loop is CATSDLSVSYNEQFF. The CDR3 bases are TGTGCCACCAGTGATTTGAGCGTTTCCTACAATGAGCAGTTCTTC.

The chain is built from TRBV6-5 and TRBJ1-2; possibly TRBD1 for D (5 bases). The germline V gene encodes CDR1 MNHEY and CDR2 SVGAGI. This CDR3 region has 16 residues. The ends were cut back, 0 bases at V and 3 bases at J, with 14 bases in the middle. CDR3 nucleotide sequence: TGTGCCAGCAGTTACTCGAGTTTCAGGGATCACTATGGCTACACCTTC. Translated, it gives CASSYSSFRDHYGYTF.

The CDR3 bases are TGTGCCAGCAGCTTAACCCAGACAGGTCGTGAAGCTTTCTTT. Its protein product is CASSLTQTGREAFF. V gene TRBV7-3 combines with J gene TRBJ1-1; maybe TRBD1 (6 bases). Trimming left V 0 bases short and J 7 bases short, with 12 bases between. This CDR3 region has 14 residues. CDR1 is SGHTA and CDR2 is FQGTGA in the germline V gene.

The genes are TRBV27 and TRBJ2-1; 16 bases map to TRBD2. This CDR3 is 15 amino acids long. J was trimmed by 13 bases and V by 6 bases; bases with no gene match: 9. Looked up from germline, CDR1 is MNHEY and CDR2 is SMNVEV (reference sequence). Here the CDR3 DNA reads TGTGCCAGCAGCTCTCCGGGACTAGCGGGAGGGCAACAGTTCTTC. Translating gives CASSSPGLAGGQQFF.

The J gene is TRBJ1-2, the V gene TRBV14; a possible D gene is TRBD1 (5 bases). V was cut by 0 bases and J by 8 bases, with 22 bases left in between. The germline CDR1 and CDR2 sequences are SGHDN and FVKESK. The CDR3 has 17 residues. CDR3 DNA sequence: TGTGCCAGCAGCCAAGAGGATGAGTTTTGGGGGGTTAACGGCTACACCTTC. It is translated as CASSQEDEFWGVNGYTF.

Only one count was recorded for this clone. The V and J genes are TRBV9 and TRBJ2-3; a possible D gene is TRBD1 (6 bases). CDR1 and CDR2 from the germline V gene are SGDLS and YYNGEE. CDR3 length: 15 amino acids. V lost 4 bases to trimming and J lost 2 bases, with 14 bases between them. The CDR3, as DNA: TGTGCCAGCAGCCCTCCCGGGACATACACAGATACGCAGTATTTT. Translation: CASSPPGTYTDTQYF.